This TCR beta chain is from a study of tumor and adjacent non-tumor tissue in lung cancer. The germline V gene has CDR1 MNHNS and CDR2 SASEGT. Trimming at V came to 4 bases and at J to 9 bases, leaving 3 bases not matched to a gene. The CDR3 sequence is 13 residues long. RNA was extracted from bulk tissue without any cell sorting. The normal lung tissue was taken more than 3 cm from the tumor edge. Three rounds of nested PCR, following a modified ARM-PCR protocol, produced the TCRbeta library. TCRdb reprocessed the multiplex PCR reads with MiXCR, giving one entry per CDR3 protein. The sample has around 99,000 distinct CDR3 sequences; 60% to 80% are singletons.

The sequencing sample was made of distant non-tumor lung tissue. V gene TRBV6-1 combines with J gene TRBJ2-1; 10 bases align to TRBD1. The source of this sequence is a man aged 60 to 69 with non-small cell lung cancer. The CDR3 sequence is CASSVTGGSEQFF. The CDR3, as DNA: TGTGCCAGCAGTGTGACAGGGGGCAGTGAGCAGTTCTTC.